The 8 T cell receptor beta chains in this list originate from one sample, sequenced in a study of T-cell reconstitution after alpha-beta-depleted transplantation in children. Study-wide findings and caveats: At one year after transplant, newly produced T cells mostly accounted for T-cell counts and diversity.

Which antigens these TCRs recognize remains unknown. Construction of the TCRbeta library involved unique molecular identifiers. TCRdb fed the PCR reads into MiXCR, producing one record per CDR3 protein. The sample shows about 300,000 distinct CDR3 sequences, nearly 8% of them seen only once. This material consisted of peripheral blood, taken 360 days after TCRalphabeta/CD19-depleted stem cell transplant. The receptors were sampled from a female patient aged 2-15 years who had a stem cell transplant for Fanconi anemia, so the T cells may come from the graft donor.

The chain recombines TRBV15 with TRBJ2-4; D is possibly TRBD1 (5 bases). Trimming pared 2 bases from V and 5 bases from J, leaving 10 bases between. The CDR3 has 14 residues. CDR1 is LNHNV, CDR2 YYDKDF, per germline (reference sequence). The chain's CDR3 is CATSRQGPQNIQYF. The CDR3 DNA reads as TGTGCCACCAGCAGACAGGGTCCGCAAAACATTCAGTACTTC.

Many counts were recorded for this clonotype. CDR3 bases: TGTGCCAGCAGCTTCCTTCGTAGCGGGGGGGCCGTAAATGAGCAGTTCTTC. It translates to CASSFLRSGGAVNEQFF. This chain uses TRBV7-2 with TRBJ2-1, with 11 bases aligning to TRBD2. Germline V gene data show CDR1 as SGHTA and CDR2 as FQGNSA. The CDR3 is 17 amino acids. V shed 3 bases and J 7 bases; nucleotides not matched to a gene: 11. The full variable domain, its missing parts supplied by reference TRBV7-2 and TRBJ2-1, is GAGVSQSPSNKVTEKGKDVELRCDPISGHTALYWYRQSLGQGLEFLIYFQGNSAPDKSGLPSDRFSAERTGGSVSTLTIQRTQQEDSAVYLCASSFLRSGGAVNEQFFGPGTRLTVL.

At least ten counts were recorded for this clonotype. The V call is TRBV3-1, the J call TRBJ2-2; 7 bases agree with TRBD2. There are 14 residues in the CDR3. The V and J ends lost 1 base and 5 bases, in that order; junction bases with no gene match: 1. Germline CDR1 is LGHDT and CDR2 is YNNKEL (reference sequence). CDR3 region: CASSQGLATGELFF. CDR3 in DNA: TGTGCCAGCAGCCAAGGACTAGCTACCGGGGAGCTGTTTTTT.

This clonotype was detected only a few times. The gene calls are TRBV4-2 and TRBJ2-1, with D tentatively TRBD1 or TRBD2 (5 bases each). The CDR3 is 16 amino acids. Trimming removed 3 bases from V and 8 bases from J, with 20 bases in between. Germline V lookup: CDR1 LGHNA, CDR2 YNFKEQ. The CDR3 DNA follows: TGTGCCAGCAGCCACCGAGGGGCCATAGTCACCCATGAGCAGTTCTTC. Protein sequence: CASSHRGAIVTHEQFF.

This clonotype was counted ten times or more. The chain links TRBV5-4 to TRBJ2-5, with no clear D. The V end lost 4 bases, the J end lost 3 bases, and 10 bases lay between the germline ends. Germline loops: CDR1 SGHNT, CDR2 YYREEE (reference sequence). There are 13 residues in the CDR3. The CDR3 nucleotides are TGTGCCAGCAGCGCCGAAACCGAAGAGACCCAGTACTTC. Translation gives CASSAETEETQYF.

The chain is built from TRBV7-3 and TRBJ2-7; unclear D gene. Trimming took off 3 bases at V and 2 bases at J, with 11 bases between the two ends. The germline CDR1 and CDR2 sequences are SGHTA and FQGTGA. The CDR3 loop spans 14 amino acids. The CDR3 reads CASSFAAGPYEQYF. CDR3 nucleotide sequence: TGTGCCAGCAGCTTTGCGGCCGGTCCCTACGAGCAGTACTTC.

Ten or more counts support this clonotype. V and J are TRBV5-1 and TRBJ1-1, with TRBD1 matching over 7 bases. The CDR3 extends over 15 amino acids. Germline-derived CDR1 and CDR2 are SGHRS and YFSETQ. After removal of 6 bases from V and 2 bases from J, the junction contained 10 bases not matched to a gene. The CDR3 DNA reads as TGCGCCAGCAACCTACAGGGACAGACTAACACTGAAGCTTTCTTT. It encodes CASNLQGQTNTEAFF.

There are many counts of this clonotype. The gene calls are TRBV20-1 and TRBJ1-2; 7 bases line up with TRBD1. V trimming: 6 bases; J trimming: 3 bases; junction bases outside the gene matches: 10. The CDR3 is 14 residues long. CDR1 is DFQATT, CDR2 SNEGSKA, per germline (reference sequence). The CDR3: CSATSRGLDYGYTF. The DNA of the CDR3 is TGCAGTGCGACATCGAGGGGGCTTGACTATGGCTACACCTTC.